Listed below are T cell receptor beta chains from one sample, sequenced in a study of cytomegalovirus exposure and HLA in healthy donors. Here immunoSEQ multiplex PCR was the method, and the copy in TCRdb shows in-frame clones only, minus some. The sample lists around 150,000 clones; over 80% were seen once. Sequenced material: PBMCs. These receptors were collected from a man aged 35 to 55 in good health and CMV-seronegative. The CDR3 runs from the conserved cysteine through the conserved F or W. The D gene is left open where the match is weak. Not all rows give a size; the values are once, few, many and, for expanded clones, a class.

v_gene	d_gene	abundance	j_gene	CDR3nt	CDR3aa
TRBV2	-	-	TRBJ1-5	TGTGCCAGCAGTGAACCGGGGATGGGCAATCAGCCCCAGCATTTT	CASSEPGMGNQPQHF
TRBV7-2	TRBD2	-	TRBJ2-7	TGTGCCAGCAGCTTAGCGACTAGCGGGGCTTACGAGCAGTACTTC	CASSLATSGAYEQYF
TRBV9	TRBD2	-	TRBJ2-7	TGTGCCAGCAGCCTTGGGACTAGCGAATACGAGCAGTACTTC	CASSLGTSEYEQYF
TRBV7-2	TRBD1	-	TRBJ2-5	TGTGCCAGCAGCTTCGACAGGGGGCAACAAGAGACCCAGTACTTC	CASSFDRGQQETQYF
TRBV7-7	TRBD1	once	TRBJ2-5	TGTGCTAGCAGCCCTGGGGCAGGGGGCTTACAAGAGACCCAGTACTTC	CASSPGAGGLQETQYF
TRBV29-1	TRBD1	-	TRBJ2-1	TGCAGCGTCAGCCGGGACAGGGCTAATGAGCAGTTCTTC	CSVSRDRANEQFF
TRBV7-8	TRBD2	once	TRBJ2-1	TGTGCCAGCAGCCTACCGAGGACTAGCGGGGGGGCCAGGAATGAGCAGTTCTTC	CASSLPRTSGGARNEQFF
TRBV20-1	-	-	TRBJ2-3	TGCACCGGGGGAGGCACAGATACGCAGTATTTT	CTGGGTDTQYF
TRBV2	-	-	TRBJ1-5	TGTGCCAGCAGCCCCGGGGGTGGTCAGCCCCAGCATTTT	CASSPGGGQPQHF
TRBV7-3	TRBD2	-	TRBJ2-1	TGTGCCAGCAGCCTAACTAGCGGGAAACCCTACAATGAGCAGTTCTTC	CASSLTSGKPYNEQFF
TRBV9	-	-	TRBJ1-2	TGTGCCAGTAACTCTCAGACAGACGCTAACTATGGCTACACCTTC	CASNSQTDANYGYTF
TRBV2	-	once	TRBJ1-5	TGTGCCAGCAGACACAGGAATCAGCCCCAGCATTTT	CASRHRNQPQHF
TRBV28	TRBD1	-	TRBJ2-5	TGTGCCAGCAGCTACAGACAGGGGGGAACTAAAGAGACCCAGTACTTC	CASSYRQGGTKETQYF
TRBV28	TRBD1	-	TRBJ2-7	TGTGCCAGCAGTCCGTGGACAGGGCCCCCTTACGAGCAGTACTTC	CASSPWTGPPYEQYF
TRBV5-4	TRBD1	-	TRBJ1-2	TGTGCCAGCAGCTCACAGGGGGCGAGTGGCTACACCTTC	CASSSQGASGYTF
TRBV5-6	-	once	TRBJ2-3	TGTGCCAGCAGCTCGGGTTTCACAGATACGCAGTATTTT	CASSSGFTDTQYF
TRBV7-9	-	-	TRBJ2-2	TGTGCCAGCGGCTTCCCCTCCCTCCAGGGTAACACCGGGGAGCTGTTTTTT	CASGFPSLQGNTGELFF
TRBV4-1	-	-	TRBJ1-5	TGCGCCAGCAGCCAAGATACGGGGGGTTGGCAGCCCCAGCATTTT	CASSQDTGGWQPQHF
TRBV4-1	TRBD2	-	TRBJ2-2	TGCGCCAGCAGCCTTAAGAGTTACAGGGCTGAGGCTAGCGGGAGACCCACCGGGGAGCTGTTTTTT	CASSLKSYRAEASGRPTGELFF
TRBV2	-	-	TRBJ2-7	TGTGCCAGCAGAACTGACAGCTACGAGCAGTACTTC	CASRTDSYEQYF